This paragraph covers one T cell receptor (beta chain) sequence. Repertoires were generated with immunoSEQ multiplex PCR, while TCRdb's copy carries only in-frame clones and drops some. The table shows about 360,000 clones, with roughly 85% occurring only once. These data belong to a study of cytomegalovirus exposure and HLA in healthy donors. The roughly 120-subject validation cohort, separate from the approximately 670-subject first cohort, included the donors. V was clipped by 5 bases and J by 3 bases, with 16 bases between them. Germline-derived CDR1 and CDR2 are MNHEY and SMNVEV (reference sequence). This CDR3 comprises 16 residues.

Sample: PBMCs. V and J are TRBV27 and TRBJ2-2; D may be TRBD2 (7 bases). The origin of this receptor is a woman between 18 and 30 years old in good health and CMV-seronegative. CDR3 protein: CASSPLGGAYTGELFF. The CDR3 bases are TGTGCCAGCAGTCCCCTGGGGGGGGCATACACCGGGGAGCTGTTTTTT.